Below, one T cell receptor (beta chain) is given with its context. Its specificity is not known. A TCRbeta library incorporating unique molecular identifiers was prepared. TCRdb reprocessed the PCR reads via MiXCR and lists one record per CDR3 protein. Altogether hundreds of thousands of distinct CDR3 sequences are present, 13% being singletons, with the ten largest covering around 0.76%. This sample is drawn from a study of T-cell reconstitution after alpha-beta-depleted transplantation in children. Study outcomes and limitations: Expanded graft clones numbering several hundred reportedly gave rise to alpha-beta T cells about two months after transplant.

The junction had 7 bases not matched to a gene; V was cut back by 3 bases and J by 10 bases. The length of the CDR3 is 15 residues. Germline V CDR1 and CDR2: DFQATT, SNEGSKA (reference sequence). This receptor was identified in a girl aged 2 to 10 with congenital amegakaryocytic thrombocytopenia, due to receive a stem cell transplant. This material consisted of PBMCs, taken before TCRalphabeta/CD19-depleted stem cell transplant. The chain employs TRBV20-1 and TRBJ2-1; 15 nucleotides line up with TRBD2. The CDR3 is CSASIPGTSGREQFF. CDR3 coding DNA: TGCAGTGCTAGTATCCCGGGGACTAGCGGGAGGGAGCAGTTCTTC.